This T cell receptor (beta chain) was documented in a study of molecular identifiers for immune sequencing clone quantification. Study conclusions and caveats: In naive cells, clones above 20 RNA copies held under 1% of molecules, whereas in effector cells they held over 97%.

Comments on this clonotype: Antigen: not known. This could be a read error, since a much larger clone is one nucleotide away.

The CDR3 is 15 residues long. In germline, CDR1 is DFQATT, CDR2 SNEGSKA (reference sequence). TCRdb reprocessed the PCR reads with MiXCR, giving one entry per CDR3 protein. The data contain about 54,000 distinct CDR3 sequences, about 23% of them singletons. Libraries used roughly 18,000 to 1,000,000 sorted naive CD8 T cells and 10%, 30% or 50% RNA input. The receptor was derived from a human donor in good health. Some libraries in this study had Jurkat cell RNA spiked in. The sequenced sample consisted of naive CD8+ T cells from blood, with Jurkat cell RNA spiked in. Subset specified: FACS-sorted CD8+CD4-CCR7+CD45RA+ naive T cells. V gene TRBV20-1 combines with J gene TRBJ2-1, with 10 positions matching TRBD2. CDR3 in DNA: TGCAGTGCTGCCTCCGGGACTAGCGTTCCGAATGGGCAGTTCTTC. It translates to CSAASGTSVPNGQFF.